The source of this T cell receptor (beta chain) is a study of T cells in Graves' hyperthyroidism and ophthalmopathy. The sample holds a few counts of this clonotype. The CDR3 is made up of 16 amino acids. Germline CDR1 is LNHNV and CDR2 is YYDKDF (reference sequence). The V gene end was trimmed by 1 base and the J gene end by 3 bases; junction bases not matched to a gene: 5. Amplified TCR beta CDR3 regions derived from RNA transcripts. The HTBI primer set was used in a first-round RT-PCR of the TCR CDR3. TCRdb reprocessed the multiplex PCR reads via MiXCR and lists one record per CDR3 protein. This table has roughly 500,000 distinct CDR3 sequences, around 50% appearing once.

Material: peripheral blood or thyroid tissue (not recorded which). The receptor's source is an adult woman with Graves' disease, either hyperthyroidism or ophthalmopathy (not recorded which). V usage is TRBV15 and J usage is TRBJ2-2, with TRBD1 matching 7 bases. CDR3 region: CATSRGPQGDTGELFF. CDR3 sequence (DNA): TGTGCCACCAGCAGAGGTCCTCAGGGGGACACCGGGGAGCTGTTTTTT.